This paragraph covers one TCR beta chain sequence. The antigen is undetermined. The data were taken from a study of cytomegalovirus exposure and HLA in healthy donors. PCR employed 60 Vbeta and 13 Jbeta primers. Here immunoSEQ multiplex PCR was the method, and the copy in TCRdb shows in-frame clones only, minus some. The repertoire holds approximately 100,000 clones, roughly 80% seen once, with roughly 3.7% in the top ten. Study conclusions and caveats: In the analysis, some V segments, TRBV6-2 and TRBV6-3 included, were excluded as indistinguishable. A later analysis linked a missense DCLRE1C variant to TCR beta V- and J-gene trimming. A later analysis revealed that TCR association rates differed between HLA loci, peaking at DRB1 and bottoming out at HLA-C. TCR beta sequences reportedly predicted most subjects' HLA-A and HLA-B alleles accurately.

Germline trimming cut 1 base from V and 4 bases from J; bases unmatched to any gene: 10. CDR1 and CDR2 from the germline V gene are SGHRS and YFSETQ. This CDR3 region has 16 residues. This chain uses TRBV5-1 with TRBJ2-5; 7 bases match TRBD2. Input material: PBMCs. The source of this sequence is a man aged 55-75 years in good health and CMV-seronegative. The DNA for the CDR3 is TGCGCCAGCAGCTTGACAGGATCTTGGGGGGGAGAGACCCAGTACTTC. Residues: CASSLTGSWGGETQYF.